A selection of T cell receptor beta chains follows, all from one sample in a study of cytomegalovirus exposure and HLA in healthy donors. Clones were read by immunoSEQ multiplex PCR, and TCRdb kept only the in-frame ones, dropping some. The sample consists of about 200,000 clones, around 75% of them appearing once. The specimen sequenced was PBMCs. All receptors come from a woman aged 25 to 39 in good health and CMV-seronegative. Each CDR3 is given with its conserved first and last residue. D genes are given only for firm matches. Clone size is not always given. Where it is, it says once, few, many or a class for expanded clones.

j_call | d_call | v_call | clone_size | cdr3_aa | cdr3_nt
TRBJ2-7 | NA | TRBV19 | NA | CASSIGRGGSYEQYF | TGTGCCAGTAGTATCGGGCGGGGCGGCTCCTACGAGCAGTACTTC
TRBJ2-1 | TRBD2 | TRBV6-1 | NA | CASRTNRDYQPEQFF | TGTGCCAGCAGGACCAACCGGGACTACCAGCCGGAGCAGTTCTTC
TRBJ2-1 | NA | TRBV25-1 | NA | CASTPGLATSNEQFF | TGTGCCAGCACACCGGGGCTAGCGACTAGTAATGAGCAGTTCTTC
TRBJ1-2 | NA | TRBV19 | NA | CASSIRQGYGYTF | TGTGCCAGTAGTATTCGGCAGGGGTACGGCTACACCTTC
TRBJ1-4 | TRBD1 | TRBV27 | NA | CASKVRDRGFDPNEKLFF | TGTGCCAGCAAAGTCCGGGACAGGGGGTTTGACCCTAATGAAAAACTGTTTTTT
TRBJ1-1 | NA | TRBV2 | few | CASNADPPGPKAFF | TGTGCCAGCAATGCAGACCCCCCGGGTCCAAAAGCTTTCTTT
TRBJ1-3 | NA | TRBV9 | NA | CASSSLDPRGNTIYF | TGTGCCAGCAGCTCACTAGACCCGCGTGGAAACACCATATATTTT
TRBJ2-1 | NA | TRBV4-3 | once | CASSQDQGMSSGEQFF | TGCGCCAGCAGCCAAGATCAGGGGATGTCCTCGGGTGAGCAGTTCTTC
TRBJ1-1 | TRBD1 | TRBV6-6 | NA | CASSYRDSFEAFF | TGTGCCAGCAGTTACCGGGACAGCTTTGAAGCTTTCTTT
TRBJ2-3 | TRBD1 | TRBV15 | NA | CATSGWTGIIRSGDTQYF | TGTGCCACCAGCGGCTGGACAGGGATCATTCGATCAGGAGATACGCAGTATTTT
TRBJ1-1 | NA | TRBV6-5 | few | CASSAPGQPNTEAFF | TGTGCCAGCAGCGCCCCTGGACAACCGAACACTGAAGCTTTCTTT
TRBJ2-5 | TRBD2 | TRBV10-3 | NA | CAISESTRTSGSQETQYF | TGTGCCATCAGTGAGTCGACTCGAACTAGCGGGAGCCAAGAGACCCAGTACTTC
TRBJ2-1 | TRBD2 | TRBV5-1 | NA | CASSRGLAGGSFNEQFF | TGCGCCAGCAGCCGGGGACTAGCGGGGGGTAGCTTCAATGAGCAGTTCTTC
TRBJ2-7 | NA | TRBV30 | NA | CAWSVSGRVYEQYF | TGTGCCTGGAGTGTATCGGGCAGGGTCTACGAGCAGTACTTC
TRBJ1-4 | NA | TRBV7-8 | NA | CASSSLMRNEKLFF | TGTGCCAGCAGCTCCCTGATGCGGAATGAAAAACTGTTTTTT
TRBJ2-5 | NA | TRBV27 | NA | CASTEKGDGAQETQYF | TGTGCCAGCACTGAGAAAGGAGACGGAGCCCAAGAGACCCAGTACTTC